The rows below give T cell receptor beta chains drawn from one sample of a study of cytomegalovirus exposure and HLA in healthy donors. This table comes from immunoSEQ multiplex PCR, and its TCRdb copy is limited to in-frame clones, with some not included. Of about 200,000 clones listed, approximately 85% were seen once; the top ten hold 6.5%. The sequenced sample was PBMCs. Receptor source: a woman between 45 and 65 years old in good health and CMV-seropositive. The CDR3 runs from the conserved cysteine through the conserved F or W. Each record gives: clone size, D gene, J gene, V gene, CDR3 protein, CDR3 DNA. A D gene is named only where the DNA matches it firmly. Clone size is given for some rows only: seen once, a few or many times, or a class if the clone is expanded.

clone size: NA
D gene: NA
J gene: TRBJ1-5
V gene: TRBV19
CDR3 protein: CASSIGGTMTSLMAQHF
CDR3 DNA: TGTGCCAGTAGTATAGGAGGGACAATGACTTCCCTTATGGCCCAGCATTTT

clone size: NA
D gene: NA
J gene: TRBJ1-6
V gene: TRBV2
CDR3 protein: CASRPDGGSPLHF
CDR3 DNA: TGTGCCAGCAGGCCTGACGGGGGTTCACCCCTCCACTTT

clone size: NA
D gene: TRBD2
J gene: TRBJ2-4
V gene: TRBV5-1
CDR3 protein: CASSLSRGDKNIQYF
CDR3 DNA: TGCGCCAGCAGCCTCTCCCGGGGGGACAAAAACATTCAGTACTTC

clone size: NA
D gene: NA
J gene: TRBJ1-1
V gene: TRBV29-1
CDR3 protein: CSVEDAGWNTEAFF
CDR3 DNA: TGCAGCGTTGAAGACGCCGGGTGGAACACTGAAGCTTTCTTT

clone size: NA
D gene: NA
J gene: TRBJ1-4
V gene: TRBV28
CDR3 protein: CASSPGGSTNEKLFF
CDR3 DNA: TGTGCCAGCAGTCCCGGGGGGTCAACTAATGAAAAACTGTTTTTT

clone size: NA
D gene: TRBD1
J gene: TRBJ1-4
V gene: TRBV7-2
CDR3 protein: CASSPNQQGAHEKLFF
CDR3 DNA: TGTGCCAGCAGCCCTAATCAACAGGGGGCGCATGAAAAACTGTTTTTT

clone size: NA
D gene: NA
J gene: TRBJ2-5
V gene: TRBV2
CDR3 protein: CASIRGTQYF
CDR3 DNA: TGTGCCAGCATCAGGGGGACCCAGTACTTC

clone size: NA
D gene: TRBD1
J gene: TRBJ1-1
V gene: TRBV14
CDR3 protein: CASSQRWDRPGTEAFF
CDR3 DNA: TGTGCCAGCAGCCAAAGATGGGACAGGCCGGGCACTGAAGCTTTCTTT

clone size: NA
D gene: TRBD2
J gene: TRBJ2-7
V gene: TRBV6-1
CDR3 protein: CASNRETSVSYEQYF
CDR3 DNA: TGTGCCAGCAATAGGGAGACTAGCGTTTCCTACGAGCAGTACTTC

clone size: NA
D gene: NA
J gene: TRBJ2-1
V gene: TRBV11-2
CDR3 protein: CASSHRQFSPPSSYNEQFF
CDR3 DNA: TGTGCCAGCAGCCACCGACAGTTTAGTCCCCCGAGCTCCTACAATGAGCAGTTCTTC

clone size: NA
D gene: NA
J gene: TRBJ1-5
V gene: TRBV19
CDR3 protein: CASTSQGGRSNQPQHF
CDR3 DNA: TGTGCCAGTACCTCCCAAGGTGGGAGAAGCAATCAGCCCCAGCATTTT

clone size: NA
D gene: TRBD1
J gene: TRBJ2-2
V gene: TRBV28
CDR3 protein: CASSPGTGGDYGELFF
CDR3 DNA: TGTGCCAGCAGTCCCGGGACAGGGGGCGATTACGGGGAGCTGTTTTTT

clone size: NA
D gene: TRBD2
J gene: TRBJ2-1
V gene: TRBV5-1
CDR3 protein: CASSLDPSGSVRGQFF
CDR3 DNA: TGCGCCAGCAGCTTGGACCCTAGCGGGAGTGTCCGGGGGCAGTTCTTC

clone size: NA
D gene: TRBD1
J gene: TRBJ2-7
V gene: TRBV15
CDR3 protein: CATSRTGDYEQYF
CDR3 DNA: TGTGCCACCAGTAGGACAGGGGATTACGAGCAGTACTTC

clone size: few
D gene: NA
J gene: TRBJ2-2
V gene: TRBV7-3
CDR3 protein: CASSLSEGELFF
CDR3 DNA: TGTGCCAGCAGCTTATCGGAGGGGGAGCTGTTTTTT

clone size: NA
D gene: TRBD1
J gene: TRBJ1-3
V gene: TRBV6-6
CDR3 protein: CASSAQGAGNTIYF
CDR3 DNA: TGTGCCAGCAGTGCACAGGGGGCTGGAAACACCATATATTTT

clone size: NA
D gene: NA
J gene: TRBJ1-1
V gene: TRBV5-1
CDR3 protein: CASSFDRLNTEAFF
CDR3 DNA: TGCGCCAGCAGCTTCGACAGGCTGAACACTGAAGCTTTCTTT

clone size: NA
D gene: NA
J gene: TRBJ2-7
V gene: TRBV28
CDR3 protein: CASPPRGGFSYEQYF
CDR3 DNA: TGTGCCAGCCCGCCTCGTGGGGGGTTCTCCTACGAGCAGTACTTC

clone size: NA
D gene: NA
J gene: TRBJ2-5
V gene: TRBV9
CDR3 protein: CASSVAAGGHQETQYF
CDR3 DNA: TGTGCCAGCAGCGTAGCTGCCGGTGGGCACCAAGAGACCCAGTACTTC

clone size: NA
D gene: NA
J gene: TRBJ2-1
V gene: TRBV18
CDR3 protein: CASSPDEALSYNEQFF
CDR3 DNA: TGTGCCAGCTCACCAGACGAGGCCCTCTCCTACAATGAGCAGTTCTTC

clone size: once
D gene: NA
J gene: TRBJ1-1
V gene: TRBV25-1
CDR3 protein: CASSGPGGNTEAFF
CDR3 DNA: TGTGCCAGCAGTGGCCCCGGAGGGAACACTGAAGCTTTCTTT

clone size: NA
D gene: NA
J gene: TRBJ2-1
V gene: TRBV29-1
CDR3 protein: CSVGGVSSYNEQFF
CDR3 DNA: TGCAGCGTAGGCGGGGTGAGCTCCTACAATGAGCAGTTCTTC

clone size: NA
D gene: NA
J gene: TRBJ2-3
V gene: TRBV7-2
CDR3 protein: CASSWDLADTQYF
CDR3 DNA: TGTGCCAGCAGCTGGGACTTGGCAGATACGCAGTATTTT

clone size: NA
D gene: TRBD2
J gene: TRBJ2-1
V gene: TRBV9
CDR3 protein: CASSDSTSGGKTYNEQFF
CDR3 DNA: TGTGCCAGCAGCGACTCCACTAGCGGGGGGAAAACCTACAATGAGCAGTTCTTC

clone size: NA
D gene: NA
J gene: TRBJ1-2
V gene: TRBV7-6
CDR3 protein: CASSTGLGYGYTF
CDR3 DNA: TGTGCCAGCAGCACAGGGTTGGGATATGGCTACACCTTC

clone size: NA
D gene: TRBD2
J gene: TRBJ2-1
V gene: TRBV6-5
CDR3 protein: CASRGLAGRNEQFF
CDR3 DNA: TGTGCCAGCAGGGGACTAGCGGGAAGAAATGAGCAGTTCTTC

clone size: once
D gene: TRBD2
J gene: TRBJ2-3
V gene: TRBV6-1
CDR3 protein: CASSVGLAGRATGTDTQYF
CDR3 DNA: TGTGCCAGCAGTGTGGGACTAGCGGGCCGGGCCACTGGCACAGATACGCAGTATTTT

clone size: NA
D gene: NA
J gene: TRBJ1-2
V gene: TRBV5-1
CDR3 protein: CASSSDTYGYTF
CDR3 DNA: TGCGCCAGCAGCTCGGACACCTATGGCTACACCTTC

clone size: NA
D gene: NA
J gene: TRBJ1-3
V gene: TRBV4-3
CDR3 protein: CASSLTRGASGNTIYF
CDR3 DNA: TGCGCCAGCAGCCTAACCCGGGGGGCTTCTGGAAACACCATATATTTT

clone size: NA
D gene: TRBD1
J gene: TRBJ2-7
V gene: TRBV10-2
CDR3 protein: CASSEGTGLSYEQYF
CDR3 DNA: TGCGCCAGCAGTGAGGGGACAGGTCTTTCCTACGAGCAGTACTTC

clone size: few
D gene: NA
J gene: TRBJ2-3
V gene: TRBV5-4
CDR3 protein: CASSPYSSTDTQYF
CDR3 DNA: TGTGCCAGCAGCCCCTATTCTAGCACAGATACGCAGTATTTT

clone size: NA
D gene: NA
J gene: TRBJ1-3
V gene: TRBV7-2
CDR3 protein: CASSLVKGDTIYF
CDR3 DNA: TGTGCCAGCAGCTTAGTGAAGGGGGACACCATATATTTT

clone size: few
D gene: NA
J gene: TRBJ2-5
V gene: TRBV5-6
CDR3 protein: CASSLVARQETQYF
CDR3 DNA: TGTGCCAGCAGCTTGGTTGCGCGCCAAGAGACCCAGTACTTC

clone size: NA
D gene: NA
J gene: TRBJ2-6
V gene: TRBV19
CDR3 protein: CASSNSPGGANGLTF
CDR3 DNA: TGTGCCAGTAGTAACTCCCCGGGTGGGGCCAACGGCCTGACTTTC

clone size: NA
D gene: TRBD2
J gene: TRBJ2-2
V gene: TRBV18
CDR3 protein: CASSSTSDAGELFF
CDR3 DNA: TGTGCCAGCTCCTCTACTAGCGATGCCGGGGAGCTGTTTTTT

clone size: NA
D gene: NA
J gene: TRBJ1-2
V gene: TRBV6-5
CDR3 protein: CASSYSREYGYTF
CDR3 DNA: TGTGCCAGCAGTTACTCGAGAGAGTATGGCTACACCTTC

clone size: once
D gene: NA
J gene: TRBJ2-5
V gene: TRBV7-9
CDR3 protein: CASSPAGFQETQYF
CDR3 DNA: TGTGCCAGCAGCCCGGCGGGCTTTCAAGAGACCCAGTACTTC

clone size: NA
D gene: TRBD1
J gene: TRBJ2-5
V gene: TRBV13
CDR3 protein: CASSLPGQQETQYF
CDR3 DNA: TGTGCCAGCAGCTTACCGGGACAGCAGGAGACCCAGTACTTC

clone size: NA
D gene: TRBD1
J gene: TRBJ2-5
V gene: TRBV23-1
CDR3 protein: CASSQLGQVDTSNQETQYF
CDR3 DNA: TGCGCCAGCAGTCAATTGGGACAGGTGGACACCTCTAACCAAGAGACCCAGTACTTC

clone size: NA
D gene: NA
J gene: TRBJ2-1
V gene: TRBV7-8
CDR3 protein: CASSSWTNNEQFF
CDR3 DNA: TGTGCCAGCAGCTCCTGGACTAACAATGAGCAGTTCTTC

clone size: NA
D gene: NA
J gene: TRBJ2-7
V gene: TRBV15
CDR3 protein: CATSIGGGDEQYF
CDR3 DNA: TGTGCCACCAGCATTGGAGGGGGGGACGAGCAGTACTTC

clone size: NA
D gene: NA
J gene: TRBJ2-2
V gene: TRBV6-4
CDR3 protein: CASSDSGLPGELFF
CDR3 DNA: TGTGCCAGCAGTGACTCGGGACTCCCCGGGGAGCTGTTTTTT

clone size: NA
D gene: NA
J gene: TRBJ1-2
V gene: TRBV5-5
CDR3 protein: CASSLVGRDGYTF
CDR3 DNA: TGTGCCAGCAGCTTGGTTGGGCGCGATGGCTACACCTTC

clone size: few
D gene: NA
J gene: TRBJ1-2
V gene: TRBV7-9
CDR3 protein: CASPGGGGYTF
CDR3 DNA: TGTGCCAGCCCGGGGGGCGGTGGCTACACCTTC

clone size: NA
D gene: TRBD2
J gene: TRBJ2-1
V gene: TRBV10-3
CDR3 protein: CAISESGWLAGNNEQFF
CDR3 DNA: TGTGCCATCAGTGAGTCCGGTTGGCTAGCGGGAAACAATGAGCAGTTCTTC

clone size: NA
D gene: NA
J gene: TRBJ1-5
V gene: TRBV5-1
CDR3 protein: CASSLGGDWNQPQHF
CDR3 DNA: TGCGCCAGCAGCTTGGGAGGCGACTGGAATCAGCCCCAGCATTTT

clone size: few
D gene: NA
J gene: TRBJ2-5
V gene: TRBV5-1
CDR3 protein: CASSFLAGEETQYF
CDR3 DNA: TGCGCCAGCAGCTTCCTGGCCGGAGAAGAGACCCAGTACTTC

clone size: NA
D gene: TRBD1
J gene: TRBJ1-5
V gene: TRBV10-2
CDR3 protein: CASSDGRGVGNQPQHF
CDR3 DNA: TGCGCCAGCAGTGATGGCAGGGGGGTTGGCAATCAGCCCCAGCATTTT

clone size: NA
D gene: TRBD1
J gene: TRBJ2-7
V gene: TRBV5-5
CDR3 protein: CASSLQGDSYEQYF
CDR3 DNA: TGTGCCAGCAGCTTGCAGGGGGATTCCTACGAGCAGTACTTC

clone size: NA
D gene: TRBD2
J gene: TRBJ2-3
V gene: TRBV4-1
CDR3 protein: CASSQGRGTTDTQYF
CDR3 DNA: TGCGCCAGCAGCCAAGGGCGGGGGACCACAGATACGCAGTATTTT

clone size: NA
D gene: NA
J gene: TRBJ2-7
V gene: TRBV6-7
CDR3 protein: CASSLHPGTCSYEQYF
CDR3 DNA: TGTGCCAGCTCACTCCACCCCGGGACATGCTCCTACGAGCAGTACTTC

clone size: NA
D gene: NA
J gene: TRBJ1-2
V gene: TRBV5-4
CDR3 protein: CASSLKGWGHPNYGYTF
CDR3 DNA: TGTGCCAGCAGCTTGAAGGGGTGGGGACACCCTAACTATGGCTACACCTTC

clone size: NA
D gene: TRBD1
J gene: TRBJ2-6
V gene: TRBV28
CDR3 protein: CASRSGTGDPVLTF
CDR3 DNA: TGTGCCAGCAGGAGTGGGACAGGGGACCCAGTCCTGACTTTC

clone size: NA
D gene: TRBD2
J gene: TRBJ2-1
V gene: TRBV6-5
CDR3 protein: CASSYSTSGNEQFF
CDR3 DNA: TGTGCCAGCAGTTACTCAACTAGCGGCAATGAGCAGTTCTTC

clone size: NA
D gene: TRBD1
J gene: TRBJ1-5
V gene: TRBV10-3
CDR3 protein: CAISPTGGREPQHF
CDR3 DNA: TGTGCCATCAGCCCGACAGGGGGAAGGGAGCCCCAGCATTTT

clone size: once
D gene: TRBD1
J gene: TRBJ1-1
V gene: TRBV27
CDR3 protein: CASSSTGGDTEAFF
CDR3 DNA: TGTGCCAGCAGTTCTACAGGGGGGGACACTGAAGCTTTCTTT

clone size: NA
D gene: NA
J gene: TRBJ2-2
V gene: TRBV28
CDR3 protein: CASSSPRKGRGGTGELFF
CDR3 DNA: TGTGCCAGCAGCTCACCTCGGAAGGGACGGGGAGGCACCGGGGAGCTGTTTTTT

clone size: NA
D gene: NA
J gene: TRBJ1-3
V gene: TRBV11-3
CDR3 protein: CASSSETGNTIYF
CDR3 DNA: TGTGCCAGCAGCTCCGAGACAGGAAACACCATATATTTT

clone size: NA
D gene: TRBD2
J gene: TRBJ2-3
V gene: TRBV28
CDR3 protein: CASSIGGLAGGSTDTQYF
CDR3 DNA: TGTGCCAGCAGCATTGGGGGACTAGCGGGGGGTTCAACAGATACGCAGTATTTT

clone size: NA
D gene: NA
J gene: TRBJ1-1
V gene: TRBV5-1
CDR3 protein: CASSFTGWDTEAFF
CDR3 DNA: TGCGCCAGCAGTTTTACAGGGTGGGACACTGAAGCTTTCTTT